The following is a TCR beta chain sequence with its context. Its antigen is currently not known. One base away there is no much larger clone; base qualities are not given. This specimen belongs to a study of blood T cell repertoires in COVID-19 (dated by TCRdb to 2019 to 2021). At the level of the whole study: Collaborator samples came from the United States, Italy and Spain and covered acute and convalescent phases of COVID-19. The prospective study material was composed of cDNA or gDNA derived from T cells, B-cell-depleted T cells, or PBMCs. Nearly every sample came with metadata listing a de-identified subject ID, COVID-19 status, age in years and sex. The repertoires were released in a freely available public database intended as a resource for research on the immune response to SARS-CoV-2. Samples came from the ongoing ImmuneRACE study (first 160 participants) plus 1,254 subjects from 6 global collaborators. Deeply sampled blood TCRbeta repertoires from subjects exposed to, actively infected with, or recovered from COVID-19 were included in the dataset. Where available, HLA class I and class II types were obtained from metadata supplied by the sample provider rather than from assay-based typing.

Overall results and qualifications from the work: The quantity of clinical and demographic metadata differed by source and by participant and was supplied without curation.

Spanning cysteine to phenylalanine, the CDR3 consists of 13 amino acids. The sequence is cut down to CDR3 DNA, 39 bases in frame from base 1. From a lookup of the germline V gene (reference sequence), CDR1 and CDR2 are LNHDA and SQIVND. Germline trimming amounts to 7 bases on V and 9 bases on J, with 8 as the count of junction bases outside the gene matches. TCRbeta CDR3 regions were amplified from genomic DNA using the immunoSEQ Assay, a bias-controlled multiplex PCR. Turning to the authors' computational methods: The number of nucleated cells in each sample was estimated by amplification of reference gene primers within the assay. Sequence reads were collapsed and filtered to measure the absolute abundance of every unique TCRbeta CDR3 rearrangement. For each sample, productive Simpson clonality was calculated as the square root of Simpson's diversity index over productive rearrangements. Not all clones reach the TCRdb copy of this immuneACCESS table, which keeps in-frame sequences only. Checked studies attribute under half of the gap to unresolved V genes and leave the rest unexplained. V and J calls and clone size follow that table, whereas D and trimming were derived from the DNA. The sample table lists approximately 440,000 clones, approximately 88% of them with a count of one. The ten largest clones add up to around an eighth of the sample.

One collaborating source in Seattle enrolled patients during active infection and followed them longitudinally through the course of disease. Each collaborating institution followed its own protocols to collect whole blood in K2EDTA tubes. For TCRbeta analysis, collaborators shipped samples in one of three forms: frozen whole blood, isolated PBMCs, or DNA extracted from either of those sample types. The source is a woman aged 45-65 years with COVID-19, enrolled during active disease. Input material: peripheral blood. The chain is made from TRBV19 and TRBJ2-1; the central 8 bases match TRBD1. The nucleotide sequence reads TGTGCCAGTACCTTCACAGGGGGAAGTGAGCAGTTCTTC. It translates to CASTFTGGSEQFF.